Listed here are 25 T cell receptor beta chains from one sample, sequenced in a study of CD8+CD57+ T cells in acquired aplastic anemia. Genomic DNA served as template for TCR beta VDJ and CDR3 profiling. TCRdb recomputed calls from the reads with MiXCR, one row per CDR3 protein. Altogether 350,000 to 450,000 distinct CDR3 sequences are present, roughly 64% being singletons, with the ten largest covering approximately 3.9%. Sequencing was carried out using sorted CD4+, CD8+, or CD8+CD57+ T cells (not recorded which) from PBMCs. The receptors were sampled from a human donor in good health, serving as a control.

The chain joins TRBV7-6 to TRBJ1-3; D is undetermined. Trimming took 0 bases from V and 0 from J, leaving 21 bases between them. Germline-derived CDR1 and CDR2 are SGHVS and FNYEAQ. The CDR3 totals 20 residues. CDR3 amino acids: CASSLAPRVELLSSGNTIYF. In nucleotides, the CDR3 is TGTGCCAGCAGCTTAGCGCCAAGGGTTGAGCTCCTGAGCTCTGGAAACACCATATATTTT.

In this sample, this clonotype turned up once. The genes are TRBV2 and TRBJ2-3; TRBD1 matches 9 bases. The J call is in doubt because the DNA end fits TRBJ2-7 better. CDR3 length equals 14 residues. In germline, CDR1 is SNHLY, CDR2 FYNNEI. The CDR3 reads CASRDRTGADEQYF. The CDR3 DNA reads TGTGCCAGCAGGGACAGGACAGGGGCGGACGAGCAGTACTTC.

Comments on this clonotype: Sequence at one end of the junction differs from germline and may be a read error. The chain recombines TRBV7-7 with TRBJ1-1; the D gene is possibly TRBD1 (6 bases). This CDR3 region has 15 residues. Germline V CDR1 and CDR2: SSHAT, FNYEAQ (reference sequence). CDR3 loop: CASSLGGRGNTEAFF. In DNA, the CDR3 is TGTGCCAGCAGCTTGGGGGGGCGAGGGAATACTGAAGCATTCTTT.

About this clonotype: Here the CDR3 omits its conserved ending phenylalanine or tryptophan, so a read error is the likely source. It is unclear where the CDR3 begins or ends on the DNA, so no DNA is shown, and the CDR3 is as TCRdb lists it. The chain has TRBV7-3 and TRBJ2-2. Germline V gene lookup returns CDR1 SGHTA and CDR2 FQGTGA. The length of the CDR3 is 8 amino acids, counting both ends. This CDR3 is CASSQLFL.

As for this clonotype: This may stem from a read error, because a much larger clone lies one nucleotide away. The chain uses TRBV6-2 or TRBV6-3 and TRBJ1-5, with D possibly matching TRBD1 (5 bases). Germline V lookup: CDR1 MNHEY, CDR2 SVGEGT. CDR3 size: 13 residues. The CDR3 reads CAGSADRLGPQHF. CDR3 coding DNA: TGTGCCGGCAGTGCAGACAGATTAGGGCCCCAGCATTTT.

This clonotype was observed at least ten times. This chain joins TRBV3-1 and TRBJ1-2, with D uncertain. With 2 bases removed from V and 4 bases from J, the gap between germline ends came to 5 bases. The CDR3 loop spans 12 amino acids. Germline V gene lookup returns CDR1 LGHDT and CDR2 YNNKEL (reference sequence). In nucleotides, the CDR3 is TGTGCCAGCAGCCAATATATCTATGGCTACACCTTC. This codes for CASSQYIYGYTF.

Remarks on this clonotype: One junction end does not reproduce the germline sequence, and a read error may be involved. The chain has TRBV4-1 and TRBJ2-3; no reliable D call. Germline V gene lookup returns CDR1 MGHRA and CDR2 YSYEKL. The CDR3 contains 14 residues. CDR3 residues: CASSDNSYTDTQYF. As DNA, the CDR3 is TGTGCCAGCAGCGACAACTCCTACACAGATACGCAGTATTTT.

V and J are TRBV5-5 and TRBJ1-2, with a possible D match to TRBD1 (6 bases). Germline lookup yields CDR1 SGHKS and CDR2 YYEKEE (reference sequence). V was clipped by 2 bases and J by 4 bases, with 12 bases between them. CDR3 length: 14 amino acids. For the CDR3, the DNA is TGTGCCAGCAGCTTTACAGGGCGGGTCTATGGCTACACCTTC. Protein product: CASSFTGRVYGYTF.

Worth noting for this clonotype: The junction does not match germline at one end; this may be a read error. The chain is built from TRBV9 and TRBJ2-5, with 9 bases lining up with TRBD2. The CDR3 contains 16 residues. Germline V lookup: CDR1 SGDLS, CDR2 YYNGEE. CDR3 nucleotides: TGCGCCAGCAGCGTGGGGAGTAGCGGGGGACACGAGACCCAGTACTTC. Translating it yields CASSVGSSGGHETQYF.

With respect to this clonotype: The junction departs from germline at one end; a sequencing error may be responsible. The genes are TRBV24-1 and TRBJ1-1; maybe TRBD1 (5 bases). Germline assignment: CDR1 KGHDR and CDR2 SFDVKD. This CDR3 is built from 14 residues. CDR3 coding DNA: TGTGCCAGCAGTCCGGGACGGGTAAACACTGGCGCTTTCTTT. Translated: CASSPGRVNTGAFF.

Remarks on this clonotype: This may stem from a read error, because a much larger clone lies one nucleotide away. J is TRBJ2-1 and V is TRBV20-1; D call uncertain. The CDR3 has 11 amino acids. CDR1 DFQATT and CDR2 SNEGSKA come from the germline V gene (reference sequence). CDR3 in amino acids: CGASWGSEQFF. In DNA form, the CDR3 reads TGCGGTGCTAGTTGGGGTTCTGAGCAGTTCTTC.

This clonotype occurred many times. This chain connects TRBV19 to TRBJ1-2, with D uncertain. CDR3 length: 15 residues. Trimming removed 5 bases at V and 4 bases at J, with 17 bases between. Germline CDR1 is LNHDA and CDR2 is SQIVND (reference sequence). The CDR3 nucleotides are TGTGCCAGTAGTCTCTCGATGGACGGAGGCTATGGCTACACCTTC. Its translation is CASSLSMDGGYGYTF.

In its sample, this clonotype was seen many times. The chain couples TRBV11-2 to TRBJ1-1, with a possible D match to TRBD1 (5 bases). Germline V gene data show CDR1 as SGHAT and CDR2 as FQNNGV. Trimming removed 6 bases at V and 4 bases at J, with 9 bases between. The CDR3 consists of 12 residues. As DNA, the CDR3 is TGTGCCAGCAGTTCAGGGTTCACTGAAGCTTTCTTT. This sequence encodes CASSSGFTEAFF.

The chain employs TRBV20-1 and TRBJ2-1; D uncertain. The CDR3 totals 12 residues. V gave up 1 base and J gave up 7 bases, with 8 bases separating them. Germline CDR1 is DFQATT and CDR2 is SNEGSKA (reference sequence). As DNA, the CDR3 is TGCAGTGCTAGAGGGGTCCGGAATGAGCAGTTCTTC. Its protein is CSARGVRNEQFF.

The V call is TRBV15, the J call TRBJ1-2, with TRBD1 as a possible D gene (5 bases). Trimming cost V 5 bases and J 13 bases, with 29 bases left between them. There are 16 residues in the CDR3. Germline V gene sequence: CDR1 LNHNV, CDR2 YYDKDF (reference sequence). CDR3 sequence: CATSVGLGRYSYTFTF. The CDR3 bases are TGTGCCACCAGCGTCGGGCTGGGACGCTATAGCTACACCTTCACCTTC.

This chain connects TRBV20-1 to TRBJ1-4, with a weak D call TRBD1 (6 bases). Between the trimmed V and J ends, which lost 3 bases and 7 bases, there was a span of 21 bases. This CDR3 is 16 amino acids long. Germline CDR1 and CDR2: DFQATT and SNEGSKA (reference sequence). The CDR3 reads CSASATTGSGREKLFF. CDR3 nucleotides: TGCAGTGCTAGTGCCACTACAGGGTCGGGACGTGAAAAACTGTTTTTT.

For this clonotype: A read error is likely, as this CDR3 ends without the conserved phenylalanine or tryptophan. Because the CDR3's place on the DNA is in doubt, the DNA is left out and the CDR3 is given as listed by TCRdb. The genes are TRBV2 and TRBJ2-7; no DNA check was done on the table's D call, TRBD2. Germline CDR1 reads SNHLY; CDR2 reads FYNNEI. The CDR3 totals 14 residues, both ends included. This CDR3 is CASSDRTSGGTKYL.

This clonotype was counted a few times. A read error may be the cause here, since a much bigger clone is one base away. The V and J genes are TRBV2 and TRBJ1-5; TRBD1 matches 10 bases. The CDR3 spans 14 residues. The J segment lost 5 bases and the V segment lost 7 bases, leaving 5 bases of the junction unmatched. Germline values: CDR1 SNHLY, CDR2 FYNNEI. The CDR3 here is CASNPTGGHQPQHF. The CDR3 DNA reads TGTGCCAGCAACCCGACAGGGGGCCATCAGCCCCAGCATTTT.

The CDR3 region is CASSADLDRNYGSQYF. In nucleotides, the CDR3 is TGTGCCAGCAGCGCCGACCTGGACAGAAACTATGGCTCCCAGTACTTC. This chain links TRBV9 with TRBJ2-5, with D possibly being TRBD1 (6 bases). Germline V gene data show CDR1 as SGDLS and CDR2 as YYNGEE. V gave up 3 bases and J gave up 9 bases, with 24 bases separating them. This CDR3 region has 16 residues.

Turning to this clonotype: At one end the junction does not follow the germline gene, possibly because of a read error. The J gene is TRBJ1-2, the V gene TRBV5-1, with D unclear. CDR1 and CDR2 (germline): SGHRS, YFSETQ. This CDR3 contains 13 residues. The CDR3 DNA reads TGTGCCAGCAGCTTTACGCTACACGAGGCCTACACCTTC. This codes for CASSFTLHEAYTF. Filled out from reference TRBV5-1 and TRBJ1-2, the complete variable domain reads KAGVTQTPRYLIKTRGQQVTLSCSPISGHRSVSWYQQTPGQGLQFLFEYFSETQRNKGNFPGRFSGRQFSNSRSEMNVSTLELGDSALYLCASSFTLHEAYTFGSGTRLTVV.

J is TRBJ1-6 and V is TRBV9, with 7 bases identical to TRBD1. CDR3 length equals 15 residues. The V segment lost 5 bases and the J segment 16 bases; nucleotides outside the gene matches: 18. The germline V gene has CDR1 SGDLS and CDR2 YYNGEE. The CDR3 nucleotides read TGTGCCAGCAGTAGGGACACAGGGGACACCGGGGAGCTCCACTTT. Encoded protein: CASSRDTGDTGELHF.

The chain couples TRBV15 to TRBJ1-4, with 7 bases aligning to TRBD1. V lost 5 bases and J lost 6; bases outside the gene matches: 6. The CDR3 has 14 residues. Germline V gene lookup returns CDR1 LNHNV and CDR2 YYDKDF (reference sequence). CDR3 DNA: TGTGCCACCAGCTTGGACAGGACTGATGAAAAACTGTTTTTT. This encodes CATSLDRTDEKLFF.

A note on this clonotype: This CDR3 fails to terminate in the conserved phenylalanine or tryptophan, so it likely reflects a read error. The DNA is left out, because the CDR3 cannot be placed on it with certainty; the CDR3 is given as TCRdb lists it. V and J are TRBV9 and TRBJ2-5; the table's D call of TRBD1 was not tested on the DNA. The CDR3 spans 10 amino acids, including both terminal residues. Germline-derived CDR1 and CDR2 are SGDLS and YYNGEE. The CDR3 region is CASSPRTGDT.

This clonotype was recorded a few times. The chain joins TRBV15 to TRBJ1-3, with D possibly matching TRBD1 (5 bases). V was clipped by 3 bases and J by 0 bases, with 21 bases between them. The germline V gene has CDR1 LNHNV and CDR2 YYDKDF (reference sequence). The CDR3 is 19 amino acids. CDR3 nucleotides: TGTGCCACCAGCAGGGGTCGGCTACCTCCAGGGTTCTCTGGAAACACCATATATTTT. Protein: CATSRGRLPPGFSGNTIYF. The full variable domain, completed using reference TRBV15 and TRBJ1-3, is DAMVIQNPRYQVTQFGKPVTLSCSQTLNHNVMYWYQQKSSQAPKLLFHYYDKDFNNEADTPDNFQSRRPNTSFCFLDIRSPGLGDTAMYLCATSRGRLPPGFSGNTIYFGEGSWLTVV.

Points on this clonotype: Being one base from a much bigger clone, this may be a read error. As the CDR3 is not closed by the conserved phenylalanine or tryptophan, this likely results from a read error. No DNA is shown, since the ends of the CDR3 on it are uncertain; the CDR3 is the one TCRdb lists. This CDR3 reads CASSRFRLGGDL. This chain joins TRBV7-8 and TRBJ2-7; the D segment call TRBD1 is taken from the table without a DNA check. Germline V gives CDR1 SGHVS, CDR2 FQNEAQ. The CDR3 spans 12 residues, counting both ends.